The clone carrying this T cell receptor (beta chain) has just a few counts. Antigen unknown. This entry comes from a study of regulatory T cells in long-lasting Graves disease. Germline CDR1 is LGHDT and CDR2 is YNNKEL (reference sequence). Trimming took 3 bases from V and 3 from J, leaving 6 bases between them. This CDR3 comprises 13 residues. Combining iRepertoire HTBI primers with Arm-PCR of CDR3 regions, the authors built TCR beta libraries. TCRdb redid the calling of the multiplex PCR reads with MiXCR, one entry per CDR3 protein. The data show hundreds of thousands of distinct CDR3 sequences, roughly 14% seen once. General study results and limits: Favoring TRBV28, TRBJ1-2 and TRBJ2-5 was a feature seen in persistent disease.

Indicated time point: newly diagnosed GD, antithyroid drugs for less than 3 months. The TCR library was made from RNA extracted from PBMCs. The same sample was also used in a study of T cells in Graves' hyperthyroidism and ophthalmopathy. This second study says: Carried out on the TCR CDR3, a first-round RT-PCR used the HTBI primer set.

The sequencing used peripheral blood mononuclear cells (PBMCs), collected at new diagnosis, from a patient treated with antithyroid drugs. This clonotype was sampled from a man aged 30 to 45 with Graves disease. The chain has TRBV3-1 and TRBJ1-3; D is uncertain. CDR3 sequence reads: CASSHDLGNTIYF. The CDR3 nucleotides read TGTGCCAGCAGCCACGACCTTGGAAACACCATATATTTT.